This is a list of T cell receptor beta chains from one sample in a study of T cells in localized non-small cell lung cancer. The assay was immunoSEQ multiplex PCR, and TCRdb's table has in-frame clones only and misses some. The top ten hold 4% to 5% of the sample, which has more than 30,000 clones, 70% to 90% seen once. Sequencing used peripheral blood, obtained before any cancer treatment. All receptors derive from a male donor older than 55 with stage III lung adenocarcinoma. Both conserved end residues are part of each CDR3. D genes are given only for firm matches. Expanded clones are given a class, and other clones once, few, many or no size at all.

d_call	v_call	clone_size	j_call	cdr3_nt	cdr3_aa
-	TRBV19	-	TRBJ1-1	TGTGCCAGTAGCAACTCGGGACCACTCGGGGCTTTCTTT	CASSNSGPLGAFF
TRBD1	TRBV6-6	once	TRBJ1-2	TGTGCCAGCAGGCCAGGGGGCGACTATGGCTACACCTTC	CASRPGGDYGYTF
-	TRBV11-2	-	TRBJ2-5	TGTGCCAGCACACAATTAGGGCTCCAAGAGACCCAGTACTTC	CASTQLGLQETQYF
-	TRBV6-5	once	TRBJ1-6	TGTGCCAGCAGTATCGTCGAGGGGGATAATTCACCCCTCCACTTT	CASSIVEGDNSPLHF
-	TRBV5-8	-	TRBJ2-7	TGTGCCAGCAGCTTCCGCAGCGCAATAATGAACGAGCAGTACTTC	CASSFRSAIMNEQYF
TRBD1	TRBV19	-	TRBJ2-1	TGTGCCAGTAAAGAGGAAGGGGGCAAGCCCTACAATGAGCAGTTCTTC	CASKEEGGKPYNEQFF
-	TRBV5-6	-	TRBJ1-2	TGTGCCAGCAGCTTCGGTCAAATGCCCTGGGAGGGCTACACCTTC	CASSFGQMPWEGYTF
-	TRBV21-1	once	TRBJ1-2	TGTGCCAGCAGCAAAGACGGCCAGGGGAGGGAAGGTAACTATGGCTACACCTTC	CASSKDGQGREGNYGYTF
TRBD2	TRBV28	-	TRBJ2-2	TGTGCCAGCAGTAGAGCGGGGGCTACCGGGGAGCTGTTTTTT	CASSRAGATGELFF
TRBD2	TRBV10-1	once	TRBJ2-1	TGCGCCAGCAGTTATGCTAGCGGCCAGGTTCCTGAGCAGTTCTTC	CASSYASGQVPEQFF
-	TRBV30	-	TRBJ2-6	TGTGCCTGGACCCCTTTTGTATCTGGGGCCAACGTCCTGACTTTC	CAWTPFVSGANVLTF
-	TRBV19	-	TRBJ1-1	TGTGCCAGTAGCTCCTTCAGGGGAGGACTCTTCCGATTGAACACTGAAGCTTTCTTT	CASSSFRGGLFRLNTEAFF
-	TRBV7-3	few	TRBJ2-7	TGTGCCAGCAGCTTAAACAACAGACTTAACGAGCAGTACTTC	CASSLNNRLNEQYF
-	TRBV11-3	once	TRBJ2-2	TGTGCCAGCAGCTGGGATTCCGGGGAGCTGTTTTTT	CASSWDSGELFF
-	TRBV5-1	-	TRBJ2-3	TGCGCCAGCAGCTTAACCCATTGGCCGGACGACGGCACAGATACGCAGTATTTT	CASSLTHWPDDGTDTQYF
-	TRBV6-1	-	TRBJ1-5	TGTGCCAGCACCGAAGGACAGTCCGGGAATCAGCCCCAGCATTTT	CASTEGQSGNQPQHF
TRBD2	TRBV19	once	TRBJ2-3	TGTGCCAGTAGTTACGGGACTAGCGGAATAGATACGCAGTATTTT	CASSYGTSGIDTQYF
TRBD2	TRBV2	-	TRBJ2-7	TGTGCCAGCAGGGGGGAGACGGGGACTAGCGGGACCGAGCAGTACTTC	CASRGETGTSGTEQYF
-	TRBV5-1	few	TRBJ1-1	TGCGCCAGCAGGGGCCCCGGGACGCCAGCGGAAGCTTTCTTT	CASRGPGTPAEAFF
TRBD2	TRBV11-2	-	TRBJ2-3	TGTGCCAGCAGCTTCTTTAGCGGGAGGAATCCAGATACGCAGTATTTT	CASSFFSGRNPDTQYF
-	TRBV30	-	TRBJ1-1	TGTGCCTGGAGTGTTTTGGTACCTGAAGCTTTCTTT	CAWSVLVPEAFF
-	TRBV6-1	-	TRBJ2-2	TGTGCCAGCAGTTGGACTATGCGCACCGGGGAGCTGTTTTTT	CASSWTMRTGELFF
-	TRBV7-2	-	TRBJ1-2	TGTGCCAGCAGTAGGGGGGAGCCGAGAGCTAACTATGGCTACACCTTC	CASSRGEPRANYGYTF
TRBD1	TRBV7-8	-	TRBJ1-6	TGTGCCAGCAGCTTAGCCGCAGGGGGGAGCTCCTATAATTCACCCCTCCACTTT	CASSLAAGGSSYNSPLHF
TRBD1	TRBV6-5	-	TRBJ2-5	TGTGCCAGCAGGCAGGGACAGCCGTACGGGACCCAGTACTTC	CASRQGQPYGTQYF
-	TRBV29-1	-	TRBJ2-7	TGCAGCGCCGCCGAGGCGGGGAGCTCCTACGAGCAGTACTTC	CSAAEAGSSYEQYF